This TCR beta chain derives from a study of blood T cell repertoires in COVID-19 (dated by TCRdb to the early 2020s). Broadly, across the study: Samples from collaborators originated in the United States, Italy and Spain and spanned both the acute and convalescent phases of COVID-19. Deeply sampled blood TCRbeta repertoires from subjects exposed to, actively infected with, or recovered from COVID-19 were included in the dataset. Where available, HLA class I and class II types were taken from metadata supplied by the sample provider and were not determined by assay-based typing. The prospective study material was composed of cDNA or gDNA derived from T cells, B-cell-depleted T cells, or PBMCs. The repertoires were released in a freely available public database intended as a resource for research on the immune response to SARS-CoV-2. The samples were drawn from the first 160 participants of the ongoing ImmuneRACE study and from about 1,200 subjects provided by 6 global collaborators. Nearly every sample came with metadata listing a de-identified subject ID, COVID-19 status, age in years and sex. Summary of the overall study and its limitations: Clinical and demographic metadata were provided uncurated, with the amount varying by source and participant.

For this chain, trimming is 2 bases at the V end and 5 bases at the J end, and the number of junction bases without a gene match is 6. The CDR3 has 15 amino acids, counting the end cysteine and phenylalanine. The read is trimmed to its CDR3 DNA, 45 bases read in frame from base 1. According to the germline V gene, CDR1 reads MNHEY and CDR2 reads SVGAGI. The immunoSEQ Assay, a bias-controlled multiplex PCR, was used to amplify TCRbeta CDR3 regions from genomic DNA. The paper's processing steps were these. Nucleated cell counts per sample were estimated from amplification of reference gene primers within the assay. To quantify the absolute abundance of each unique TCRbeta CDR3 rearrangement, sequence reads were collapsed and filtered. Productive Simpson clonality was computed per sample as the square root of Simpson's diversity index over productive rearrangements. TCRdb provides this immuneACCESS table in a form limited to in-frame rearrangements. Some clones are lacking; in checked studies, under half of them reflect an unresolved V gene, and why the rest are absent is not known. The DNA gave D and trimming, while V, J and clone size come from that table. The sample table shows about 50,000 clones, and approximately 89% are seen once. The ten largest account for roughly an eighth of the sample.

Whole blood was collected in K2EDTA tubes by collaborating institutions according to the institutions' own protocols. For TCRbeta analysis, collaborator samples were shipped as frozen whole blood, as isolated PBMCs, or as DNA extracted from either sample type. In regard to this clone: Its specific antigen is unknown. Base qualities are not provided; no much larger clone lies one nucleotide away.

The sequenced sample consisted of peripheral blood. The source of this sequence is a human donor with active COVID-19. The donor label of this sample is uncertain. This receptor chain uses TRBV6-5 and TRBJ2-5, with TRBD2 identical over 9 junction bases. The DNA sequence reads TGTGCCAGCAGTTACGGCGGGAGGGCCGGTGAGACCCAGTACTTC. It codes for CASSYGGRAGETQYF.